Included here is one TCR beta chain sequence, with context. The entry originates in a study of blood T cell repertoires in COVID-19. Assay used: immunoSEQ multiplex PCR; TCRdb lists only in-frame clones, some missing. The repertoire holds over 200,000 clones, with about 91% as singletons. Assignments of participants to cohorts depended upon their own reported clinical history. CDR1 ENHRY and CDR2 SYGVKD come from the germline V gene. The CDR3 consists of 12 residues. Trimming pared 3 bases from V and 3 bases from J, leaving 5 bases between. This sequence originates from a man younger than 35 with acute COVID-19. Sequences were obtained from PBMCs or T cells enriched from blood (not recorded which). The J gene is TRBJ1-2, the V gene TRBV10-3, with D unresolved. CDR3 coding DNA: TGTGCCATCAGTGATTCCGACTATGGCTACACCTTC. Its protein product is CAISDSDYGYTF.